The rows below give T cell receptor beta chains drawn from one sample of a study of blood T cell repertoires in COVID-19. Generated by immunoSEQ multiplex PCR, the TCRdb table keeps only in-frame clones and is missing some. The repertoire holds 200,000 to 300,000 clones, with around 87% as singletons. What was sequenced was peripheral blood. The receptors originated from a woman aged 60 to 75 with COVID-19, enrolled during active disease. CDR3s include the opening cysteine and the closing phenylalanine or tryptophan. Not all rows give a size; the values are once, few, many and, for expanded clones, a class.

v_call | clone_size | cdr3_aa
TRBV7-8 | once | CASSPRGTGVSTEAFF
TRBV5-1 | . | CASSLGGTSYEQYF
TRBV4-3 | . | CASSQGFGVAKNIQYF
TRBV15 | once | CATSRSGEGANYGYTF
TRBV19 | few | CASITGDRTEAFF
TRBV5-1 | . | CASSLGTEIRGEAFF
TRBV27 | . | CASSLYPVGGSGGSEQYF
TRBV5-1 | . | CASRGAGTYNEQFF
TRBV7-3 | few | CASSLFTSTGELFF
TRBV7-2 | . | CASSPTTDTQYF
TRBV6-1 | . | CASSEAGTKETQYF
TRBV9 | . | CASSVSQGGGEKLFF
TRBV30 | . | CAWSVLAGGPGELFF
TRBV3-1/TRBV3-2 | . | CASSQVPSGRSEQYF
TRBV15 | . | CATSRGQNRGIDNQPQHF
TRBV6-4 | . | CASSPTSGRGNEQFF
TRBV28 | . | CASSLAQDSTEAFF
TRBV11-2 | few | CASSLDTYSGNTIYF
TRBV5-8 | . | CASSLTQPYGYTF
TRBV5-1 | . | CASSRGAQDSNYGYTF
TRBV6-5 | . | CASTRGSQYEKLFF
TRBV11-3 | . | CASSPAGGTEAFF
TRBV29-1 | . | CSVVASFLTDTQYF
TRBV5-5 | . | CASSLGDRLNYGYTF
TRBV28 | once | CASTDTGNTIYF
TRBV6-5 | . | CASSLSSDEQFF
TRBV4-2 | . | CASSQGSGNEQFF
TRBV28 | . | CASSSSGEETQYF
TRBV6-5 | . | CASSYWRAPSYEQYF
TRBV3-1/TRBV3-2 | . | CASRRSGGRHSEQFF
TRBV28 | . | CASLRGGTGELFF
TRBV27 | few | CASRVSGSGANVLTF
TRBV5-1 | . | CASSGRQGRGRYGYTF
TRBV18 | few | CASSHDRPSSYNSPLHF
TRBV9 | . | CASSAPRREGIRWTDTQYF
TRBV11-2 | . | CASSLDSRLAGDEQYF
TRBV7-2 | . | CASSPRAGGVQPQHF
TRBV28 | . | CASSSTSGVSGYTF
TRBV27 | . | CASSFPPGGETQYF
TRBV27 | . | CASSLTGYVGYTF
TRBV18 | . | CASSPRTSGWGNEQFF
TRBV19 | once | CASSIAGLAGNEQFF
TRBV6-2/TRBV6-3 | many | CASSRLAGGFYEQYF
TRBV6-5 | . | CASRRGQGWTEAFF
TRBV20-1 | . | CSASIWGVRYGYTF
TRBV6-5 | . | CASLLRTGNSPLHF
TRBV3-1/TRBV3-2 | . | CASSQGGLLGREQFF
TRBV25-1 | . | CASSEWGDRAFEGYTF
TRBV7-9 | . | CASSLGVGSSYNSPLHF
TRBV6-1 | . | CASSENRPTTDTQYF
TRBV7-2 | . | CASSLSGLNQPQHF
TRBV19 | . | CASSTNRDSGALHF
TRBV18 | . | CASRGLAGVEETQYF
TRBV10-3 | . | CAISEYPRRDSPLHF
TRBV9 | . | CASSVEQLNYGYTF
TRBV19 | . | CASSPRTGGGNTGELFF
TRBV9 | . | CASSVEGFSGNTIYF